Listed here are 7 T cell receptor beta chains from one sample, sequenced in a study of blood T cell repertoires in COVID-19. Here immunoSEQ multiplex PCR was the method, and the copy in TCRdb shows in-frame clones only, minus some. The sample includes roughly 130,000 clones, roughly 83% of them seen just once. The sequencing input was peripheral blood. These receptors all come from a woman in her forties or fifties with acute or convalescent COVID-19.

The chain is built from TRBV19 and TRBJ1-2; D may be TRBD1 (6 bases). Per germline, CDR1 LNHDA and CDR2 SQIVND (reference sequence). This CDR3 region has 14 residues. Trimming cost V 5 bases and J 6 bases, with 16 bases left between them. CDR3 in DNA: TGTGCCAGTAGTCCGTCCACAGGGATTAATGGCTACACCTTC. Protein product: CASSPSTGINGYTF.

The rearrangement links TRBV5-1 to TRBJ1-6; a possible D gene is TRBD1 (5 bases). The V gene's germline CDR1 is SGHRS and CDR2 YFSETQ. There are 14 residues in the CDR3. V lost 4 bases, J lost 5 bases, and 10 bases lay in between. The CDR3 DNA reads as TGCGCCAGCAGCCCGACAGTAGATAATTCACCCCTCCACTTT. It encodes CASSPTVDNSPLHF.

The CDR3 DNA follows: TGTGCCAGCTCACTAATACCGACAGGGGATAATTCACCCCTCCACTTT. Protein product: CASSLIPTGDNSPLHF. The chain is built from TRBV18 and TRBJ1-6; 8 bases are a match to TRBD1. V shed 4 bases and J 5 bases; nucleotides not matched to a gene: 7. CDR3 length: 16 amino acids. CDR1 and CDR2 from the germline V gene are KGHSH and LQKENI.

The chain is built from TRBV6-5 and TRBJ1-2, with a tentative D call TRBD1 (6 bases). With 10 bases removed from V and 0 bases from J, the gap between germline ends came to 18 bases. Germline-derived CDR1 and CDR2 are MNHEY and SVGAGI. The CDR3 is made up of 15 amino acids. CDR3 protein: CATTAGDLANYGYTF. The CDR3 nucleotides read TGTGCCACCACGGCAGGGGACCTCGCTAACTATGGCTACACCTTC.

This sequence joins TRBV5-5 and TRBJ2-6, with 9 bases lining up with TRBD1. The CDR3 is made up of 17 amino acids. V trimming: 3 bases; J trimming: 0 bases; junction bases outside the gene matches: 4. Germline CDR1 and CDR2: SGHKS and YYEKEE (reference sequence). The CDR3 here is CASSSGTGLSGANVLTF. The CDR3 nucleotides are TGTGCCAGCAGCTCCGGGACAGGGCTCTCTGGGGCCAACGTCCTGACTTTC.

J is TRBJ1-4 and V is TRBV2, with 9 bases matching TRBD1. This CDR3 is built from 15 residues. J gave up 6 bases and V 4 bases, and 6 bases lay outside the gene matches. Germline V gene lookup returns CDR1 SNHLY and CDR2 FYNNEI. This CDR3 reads CASSGPGQGYEKLFF. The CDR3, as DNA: TGTGCCAGCAGTGGGCCGGGACAGGGATATGAAAAACTGTTTTTT.

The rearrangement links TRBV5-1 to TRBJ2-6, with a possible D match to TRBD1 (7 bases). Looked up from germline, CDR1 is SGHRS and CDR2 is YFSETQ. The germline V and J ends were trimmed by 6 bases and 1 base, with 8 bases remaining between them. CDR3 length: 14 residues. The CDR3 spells CASTGGSGANVLTF. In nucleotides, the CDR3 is TGCGCCAGCACAGGGGGGTCTGGGGCCAACGTCCTGACTTTC. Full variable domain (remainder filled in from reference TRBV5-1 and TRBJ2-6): KAGVTQTPRYLIKTRGQQVTLSCSPISGHRSVSWYQQTPGQGLQFLFEYFSETQRNKGNFPGRFSGRQFSNSRSEMNVSTLELGDSALYLCASTGGSGANVLTFGAGSRLTVL.